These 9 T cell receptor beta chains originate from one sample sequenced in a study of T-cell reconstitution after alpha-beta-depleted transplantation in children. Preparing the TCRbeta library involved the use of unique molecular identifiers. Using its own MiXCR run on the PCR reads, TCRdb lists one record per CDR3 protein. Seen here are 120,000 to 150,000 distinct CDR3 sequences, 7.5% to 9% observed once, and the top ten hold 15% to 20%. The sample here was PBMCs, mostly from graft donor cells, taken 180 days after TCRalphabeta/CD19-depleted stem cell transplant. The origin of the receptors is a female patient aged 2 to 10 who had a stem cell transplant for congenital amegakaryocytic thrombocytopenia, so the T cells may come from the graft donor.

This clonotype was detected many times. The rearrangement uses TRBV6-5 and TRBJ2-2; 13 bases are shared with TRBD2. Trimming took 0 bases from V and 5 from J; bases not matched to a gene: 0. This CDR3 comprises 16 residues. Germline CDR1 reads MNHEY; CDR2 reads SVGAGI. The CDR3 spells CASSYSGLAGTGELFF. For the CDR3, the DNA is TGTGCCAGCAGTTACTCGGGACTAGCGGGAACCGGGGAGCTGTTTTTT.

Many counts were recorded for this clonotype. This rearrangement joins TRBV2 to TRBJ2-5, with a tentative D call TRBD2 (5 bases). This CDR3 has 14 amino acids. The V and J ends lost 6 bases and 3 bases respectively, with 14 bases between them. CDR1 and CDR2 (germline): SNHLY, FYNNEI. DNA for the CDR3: TGTGCCAGCAGCCCCTTGTTCGGGGAAGAGACCCAGTACTTC. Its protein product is CASSPLFGEETQYF.

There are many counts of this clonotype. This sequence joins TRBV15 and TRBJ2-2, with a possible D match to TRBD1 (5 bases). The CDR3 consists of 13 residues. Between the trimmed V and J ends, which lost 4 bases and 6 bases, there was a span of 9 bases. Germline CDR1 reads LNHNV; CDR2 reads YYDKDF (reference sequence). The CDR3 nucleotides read TGTGCCACCAGCACCAGGGTTGCCGGGGAGCTGTTTTTT. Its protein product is CATSTRVAGELFF.

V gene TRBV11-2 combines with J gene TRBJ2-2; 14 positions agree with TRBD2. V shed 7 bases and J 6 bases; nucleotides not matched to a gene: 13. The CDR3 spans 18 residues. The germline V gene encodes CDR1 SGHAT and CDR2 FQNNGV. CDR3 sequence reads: CASTEISPGLAGAGELFF. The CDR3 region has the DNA TGTGCCAGCACCGAAATCTCCCCGGGACTAGCGGGGGCCGGGGAGCTGTTTTTT.

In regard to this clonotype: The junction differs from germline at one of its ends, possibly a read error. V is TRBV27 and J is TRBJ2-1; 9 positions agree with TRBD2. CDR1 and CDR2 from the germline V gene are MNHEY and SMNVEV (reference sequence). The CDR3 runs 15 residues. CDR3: CSSSLAAGGHNEQFF. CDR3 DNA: TGTTCCAGCAGTTTAGCGGCGGGGGGGCACAATGAGCAGTTCTTC.

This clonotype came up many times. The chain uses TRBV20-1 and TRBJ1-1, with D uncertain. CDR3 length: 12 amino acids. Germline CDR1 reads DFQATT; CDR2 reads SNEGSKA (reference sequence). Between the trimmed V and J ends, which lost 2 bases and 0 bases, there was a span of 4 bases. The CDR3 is CSARQVNTEAFF. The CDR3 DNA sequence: TGCAGTGCTAGACAGGTGAACACTGAAGCTTTCTTT.

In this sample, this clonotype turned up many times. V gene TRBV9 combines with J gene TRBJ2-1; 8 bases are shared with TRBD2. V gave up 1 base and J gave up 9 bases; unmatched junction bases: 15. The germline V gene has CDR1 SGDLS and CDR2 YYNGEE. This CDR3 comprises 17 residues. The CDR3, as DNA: TGTGCCAGCAGCGTAATTCCCGCAACTGACGGGAGGGCTGAGCAGTTCTTC. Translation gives CASSVIPATDGRAEQFF.

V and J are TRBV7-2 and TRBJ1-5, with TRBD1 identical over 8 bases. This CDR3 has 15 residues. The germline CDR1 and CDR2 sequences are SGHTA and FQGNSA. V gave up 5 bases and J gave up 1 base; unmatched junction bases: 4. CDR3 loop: CASSRRGHSNQPQHF. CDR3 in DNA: TGTGCCAGCAGCCGCAGGGGGCACAGCAATCAGCCCCAGCATTTT.

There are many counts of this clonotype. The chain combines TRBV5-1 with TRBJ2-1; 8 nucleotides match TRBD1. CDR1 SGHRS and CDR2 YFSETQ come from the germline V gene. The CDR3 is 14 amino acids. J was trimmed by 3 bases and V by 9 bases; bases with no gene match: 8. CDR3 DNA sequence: TGCGCCACTTCGACAGGGGACAACTACAATGAGCAGTTCTTC. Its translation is CATSTGDNYNEQFF.